This T cell receptor (beta chain) appears in the sequencing data of a study of T cell changes during pregnancy in multiple sclerosis. The germline gives CDR1 SNHLY, CDR2 FYNNEI. Losses at the gene ends were 5 bases for V and 5 bases for J; bases not matched to a gene: 10. The CDR3 extends over 17 amino acids. Only in-frame clones appear in the TCRdb table, and some are missing; sequencing was by immunoSEQ multiplex PCR. Seen here are some 99,000 clones, around 93% observed once, and the top ten hold 0.99%. Sequencing was performed on peripheral blood, taken after pregnancy. The rearrangement links TRBV2 to TRBJ2-2; 11 bases align to TRBD2. This clonotype was sampled from a female donor with multiple sclerosis, enrolled in a pregnancy study. The CDR3, as DNA: TGTGCCAGCAGTAGGGGGGGACTAGCGGTAAATACCGGGGAGCTGTTTTTT. It is translated as CASSRGGLAVNTGELFF.